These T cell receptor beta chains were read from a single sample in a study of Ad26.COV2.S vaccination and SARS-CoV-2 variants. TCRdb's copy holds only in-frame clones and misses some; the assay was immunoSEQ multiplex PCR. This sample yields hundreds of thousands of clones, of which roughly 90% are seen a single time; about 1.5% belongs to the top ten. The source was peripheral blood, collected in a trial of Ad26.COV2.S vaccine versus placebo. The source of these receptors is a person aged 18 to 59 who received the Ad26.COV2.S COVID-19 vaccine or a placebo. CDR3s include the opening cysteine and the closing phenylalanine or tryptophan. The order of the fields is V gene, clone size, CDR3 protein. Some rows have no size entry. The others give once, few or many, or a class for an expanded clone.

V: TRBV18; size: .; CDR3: CASSPVTGAAGNTIYF
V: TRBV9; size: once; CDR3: CASSASSGWPYEQYF
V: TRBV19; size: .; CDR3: CASSTRQGETQYF
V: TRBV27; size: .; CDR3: CASSFLGLAGELFF
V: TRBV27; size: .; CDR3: CASTLNWVGANVLTF
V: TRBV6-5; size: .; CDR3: CASKGSGRGTDTQYF
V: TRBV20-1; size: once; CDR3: CSSVEGAYKFF
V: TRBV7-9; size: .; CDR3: CASSPIYGYTF
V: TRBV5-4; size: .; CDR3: CASSLASGGGTLSPGELFF
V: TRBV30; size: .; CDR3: CAWSRTAPNSPLHF
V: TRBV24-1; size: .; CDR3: CATSSSTGGTYEQYF
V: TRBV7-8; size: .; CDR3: CASSLAQGQETQYF
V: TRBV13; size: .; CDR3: CASKLEQGPGEAFF
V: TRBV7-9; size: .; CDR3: CASSKPSGGNNEQFF
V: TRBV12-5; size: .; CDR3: CASGKTSGRALNTQYF
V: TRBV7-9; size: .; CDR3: CASSLWIEKLFF
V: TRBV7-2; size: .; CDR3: CASSLGGRSGNTIYF
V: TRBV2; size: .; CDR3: CASREGASNEKLFF
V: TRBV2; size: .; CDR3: CASSDGYWWESSGANVLTF
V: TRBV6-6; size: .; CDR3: CASTGTGELFF
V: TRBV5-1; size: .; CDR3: CASSPYGTPEDEQYF
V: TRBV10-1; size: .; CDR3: CASSREVDTQYF
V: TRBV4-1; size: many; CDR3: CASSQDGTSGTDTQYF
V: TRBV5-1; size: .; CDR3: CASSLLPAGELFF
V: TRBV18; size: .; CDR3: CASSPRVNEQYF
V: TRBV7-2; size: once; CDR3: CASSLNRGSGPGTSYEQYF
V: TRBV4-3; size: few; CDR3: CASSQDPDSGANVLTF
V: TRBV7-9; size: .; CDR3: CASSFGGGETQYF